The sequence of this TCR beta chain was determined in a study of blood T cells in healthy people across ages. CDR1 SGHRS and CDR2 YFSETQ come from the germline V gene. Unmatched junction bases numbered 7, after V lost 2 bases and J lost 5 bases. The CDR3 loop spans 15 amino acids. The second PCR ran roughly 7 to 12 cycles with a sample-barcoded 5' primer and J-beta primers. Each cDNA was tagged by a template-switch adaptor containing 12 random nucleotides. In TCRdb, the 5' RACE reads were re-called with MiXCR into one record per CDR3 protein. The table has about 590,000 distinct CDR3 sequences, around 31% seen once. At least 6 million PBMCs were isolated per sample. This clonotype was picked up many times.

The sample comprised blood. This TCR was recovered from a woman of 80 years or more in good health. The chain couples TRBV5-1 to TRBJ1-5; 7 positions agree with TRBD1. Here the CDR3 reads CASSFTGDPHQPQHF. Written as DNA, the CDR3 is TGCGCCAGCAGCTTTACAGGGGACCCCCATCAGCCCCAGCATTTT.